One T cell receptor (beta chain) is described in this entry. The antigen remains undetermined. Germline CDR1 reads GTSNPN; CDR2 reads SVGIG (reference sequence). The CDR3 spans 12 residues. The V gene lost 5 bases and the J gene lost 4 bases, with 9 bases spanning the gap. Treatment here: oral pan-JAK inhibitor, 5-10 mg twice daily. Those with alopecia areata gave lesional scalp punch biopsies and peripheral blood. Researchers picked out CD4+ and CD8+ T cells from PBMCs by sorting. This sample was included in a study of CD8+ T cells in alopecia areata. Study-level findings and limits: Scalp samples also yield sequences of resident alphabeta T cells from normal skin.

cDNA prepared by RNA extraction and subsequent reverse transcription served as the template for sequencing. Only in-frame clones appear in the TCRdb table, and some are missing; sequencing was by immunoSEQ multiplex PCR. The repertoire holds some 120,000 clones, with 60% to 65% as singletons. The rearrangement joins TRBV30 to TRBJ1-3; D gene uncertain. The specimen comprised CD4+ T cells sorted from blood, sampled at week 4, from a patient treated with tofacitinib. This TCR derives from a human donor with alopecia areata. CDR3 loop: CAWHRRGNTIYF. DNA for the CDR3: TGTGCCTGGCATCGACGCGGAAACACCATATATTTT.